This record concerns one TCR beta chain sequence. Germline loops: CDR1 LGHNA, CDR2 YSLEER. This CDR3 is built from 17 residues. The source of the sample is a study of CXCR3-negative and CXCR3-positive naive CD8 T cells. UMI-labeled 5' RACE yielded the TRB cDNA libraries. TCRdb re-called the 5' RACE reads; one entry per CDR3 protein, DNA not given. This sample's table reports around 40,000 distinct CDR3 sequences. This sequence originates from a human donor in good health. Some clones in this sample may be carry-over from other donors' samples. The specimen was naive CXCR3- CD8+ T cells from blood. Specified subset: CD45RO-CCR7+CD27+CD95- naive CD8+ T cells lacking CXCR3 (TNR3-). The chain joins TRBV4-3 to TRBJ2-7; TCRdb names TRBD1, which stays unverified in the absence of DNA. The chain's CDR3 is CASSQDPQGVKTYEQYF.